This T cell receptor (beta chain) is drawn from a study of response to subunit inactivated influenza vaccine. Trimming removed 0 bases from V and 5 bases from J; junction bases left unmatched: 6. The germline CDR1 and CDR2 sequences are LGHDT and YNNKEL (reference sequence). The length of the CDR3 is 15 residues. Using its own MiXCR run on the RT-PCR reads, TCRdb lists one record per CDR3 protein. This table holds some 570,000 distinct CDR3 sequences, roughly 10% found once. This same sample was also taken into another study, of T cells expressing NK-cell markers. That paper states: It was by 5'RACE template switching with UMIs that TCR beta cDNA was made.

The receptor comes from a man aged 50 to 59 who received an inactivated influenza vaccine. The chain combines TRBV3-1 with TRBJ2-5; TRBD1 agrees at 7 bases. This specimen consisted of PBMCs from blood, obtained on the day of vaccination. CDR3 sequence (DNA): TGTGCCAGCAGCCAAGACCCAGGGGGTGGGGAGACCCAGTACTTC. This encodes CASSQDPGGGETQYF.